This TCR beta chain was sequenced during a study of blood T cell dynamics during melanoma immunotherapy. Study context: Patients with metastatic melanoma got pembrolizumab or nivolumab-ipilimumab as first-line care. Study-level results: It remained unknown if the driving T cell clones were melanoma-specific.

Time point in this sample: pre-treatment baseline. Sampling occurred pretreatment (T0) and at week 3 (W3), after cycle one of checkpoint blockade. Measured with immunoSEQ multiplex PCR; TCRdb has only the in-frame clones, and not every one. This table has about 20,000 clones, about 90% appearing once. This clone was recorded a few times. The antigen remains unidentified. There are 13 residues in the CDR3. Trimming at V came to 3 bases and at J to 4 bases, leaving 3 bases not matched to a gene. The V gene's germline CDR1 is SGDLS and CDR2 YYNGEE. The chain is built from TRBV9 and TRBJ1-2; 7 nucleotides agree with TRBD1. This TCR came from a human donor with melanoma. The material sequenced was blood, taken from a patient treated with checkpoint blockade. CDR3 protein: CASSGEGAYGYTF. CDR3 bases: TGTGCCAGCAGCGGGGAGGGGGCCTATGGCTACACCTTC.